This passage covers 9 T cell receptor beta chains from one sample sequenced in a study of T cells of healthy individuals. TCRdb processed the 5' RACE reads anew with MiXCR; each CDR3 protein has one entry. The repertoire consists of around 80,000 distinct CDR3 sequences, with about 4.8% occurring once and the leading ten covering 7.5% to 8%. These receptors all stem from a female donor in good health.

This clonotype appeared a few times. The gene calls are TRBV7-2 and TRBJ2-3; D ambiguous. This CDR3 comprises 13 residues. Trimming removed 2 bases from V and 3 bases from J, with 6 bases in between. In germline, CDR1 is SGHTA, CDR2 FQGNSA. DNA for the CDR3: TGTGCCAGCAGCTTAACACAGACAGATACGCAGTATTTT. Encoded protein: CASSLTQTDTQYF.

This clonotype has a count of ten or more. V and J are TRBV29-1 and TRBJ2-6, with D unresolved. This CDR3 has 12 residues. Germline assignment: CDR1 SQVTM and CDR2 ANQGSEA. Deletions cut 6 bases from V and 1 base from J, with 4 bases between. The CDR3 nucleotides read TGCAGCGTCCTGTCTGGGGCCAACGTCCTGACTTTC. This sequence encodes CSVLSGANVLTF.

At least ten counts were recorded for this clonotype. The chain couples TRBV18 to TRBJ1-1; D is uncertain. Germline-derived CDR1 and CDR2 are KGHSH and LQKENI. CDR3 length: 12 amino acids. The ends were cut back, 2 bases at V and 8 bases at J, with 9 bases in the middle. CDR3 protein: CASSPIVGEAFF. In DNA, the CDR3 is TGTGCCAGCTCACCAATAGTAGGAGAAGCTTTCTTT. Combining the CDR3 with reference TRBV18 and TRBJ1-1 gives the whole variable domain NAGVMQNPRHLVRRRGQEARLRCSPMKGHSHVYWYRQLPEEGLKFMVYLQKENIIDESGMPKERFSAEFPKEGPSILRIQQVVRGDSAAYFCASSPIVGEAFFGQGTRLTVV.

This clonotype was observed at least ten times. The chain employs TRBV4-3 and TRBJ2-3, with 11 nucleotides matching TRBD2. Germline CDR1 and CDR2: LGHNA and YSLEER. This CDR3 region has 19 residues. The trim removed 1 base at V and 4 bases at J, leaving 13 bases unmatched. For the CDR3, the DNA is TGCGCCAGCAGCCAAGGACTAGCGGGGCTCGGGATCGGGGCAGATACGCAGTATTTT. As protein: CASSQGLAGLGIGADTQYF.

This clonotype was observed many times. The chain is built from TRBV20-1 and TRBJ2-1; D not certain. The CDR3 has 12 amino acids. V lost 4 bases and J lost 2, with 6 bases in between. Germline loops: CDR1 DFQATT, CDR2 SNEGSKA (reference sequence). CDR3 region: CSAIAAYNEQFF. For the CDR3, the DNA is TGCAGTGCTATTGCGGCCTACAATGAGCAGTTCTTC.

Many counts were recorded for this clonotype. The gene calls are TRBV27 and TRBJ1-1; unclear D gene. CDR3 size: 13 residues. CDR1 and CDR2 from the germline V gene are MNHEY and SMNVEV (reference sequence). Trimming removed 5 bases at V and 1 base at J, with 8 bases between. Written as DNA, the CDR3 is TGTGCCAGCAGTATGAAGTGGAACACTGAAGCTTTCTTT. Translating it yields CASSMKWNTEAFF.

The V call is TRBV18, the J call TRBJ2-5, with D possibly being TRBD2 (5 bases). This CDR3 comprises 13 residues. Deletions cut 2 bases from V and 1 base from J, with 5 bases between. Looked up from germline, CDR1 is KGHSH and CDR2 is LQKENI. CDR3 in DNA: TGTGCCAGCTCACCAACTAGCCAAGAGACCCAGTACTTC. Protein sequence: CASSPTSQETQYF.

This clonotype was detected a few times. The V gene is TRBV19, the J gene TRBJ2-7; 9 nucleotides align to TRBD1. CDR3 length: 15 residues. CDR1 LNHDA and CDR2 SQIVND come from the germline V gene (reference sequence). V lost 5 bases to trimming and J lost 5 bases; unmatched junction nucleotides: 10. CDR3 DNA sequence: TGTGCCAGTAGTCCCTCGGGGACAGGGACCCACGAGCAGTACTTC. This encodes CASSPSGTGTHEQYF. Full variable domain (rest looked up from reference TRBV19 and TRBJ2-7): DGGITQSPKYLFRKEGQNVTLSCEQNLNHDAMYWYRQDPGQGLRLIYYSQIVNDFQKGDIAEGYSVSREKKESFPLTVTSAQKNPTAFYLCASSPSGTGTHEQYFGPGTRLTVT.

This clonotype was found many times. The rearrangement uses TRBV7-2 and TRBJ1-3; D not certain. The CDR3 extends over 16 amino acids. Germline CDR1 reads SGHTA; CDR2 reads FQGNSA. V lost 0 bases to trimming and J lost 0 bases, with 9 bases between them. This CDR3 reads CASSLAGPFSGNTIYF. CDR3 in DNA: TGTGCCAGCAGCTTAGCAGGGCCTTTCTCTGGAAACACCATATATTTT. Combining the CDR3 with reference TRBV7-2 and TRBJ1-3 gives the whole variable domain GAGVSQSPSNKVTEKGKDVELRCDPISGHTALYWYRQSLGQGLEFLIYFQGNSAPDKSGLPSDRFSAERTGGSVSTLTIQRTQQEDSAVYLCASSLAGPFSGNTIYFGEGSWLTVV.